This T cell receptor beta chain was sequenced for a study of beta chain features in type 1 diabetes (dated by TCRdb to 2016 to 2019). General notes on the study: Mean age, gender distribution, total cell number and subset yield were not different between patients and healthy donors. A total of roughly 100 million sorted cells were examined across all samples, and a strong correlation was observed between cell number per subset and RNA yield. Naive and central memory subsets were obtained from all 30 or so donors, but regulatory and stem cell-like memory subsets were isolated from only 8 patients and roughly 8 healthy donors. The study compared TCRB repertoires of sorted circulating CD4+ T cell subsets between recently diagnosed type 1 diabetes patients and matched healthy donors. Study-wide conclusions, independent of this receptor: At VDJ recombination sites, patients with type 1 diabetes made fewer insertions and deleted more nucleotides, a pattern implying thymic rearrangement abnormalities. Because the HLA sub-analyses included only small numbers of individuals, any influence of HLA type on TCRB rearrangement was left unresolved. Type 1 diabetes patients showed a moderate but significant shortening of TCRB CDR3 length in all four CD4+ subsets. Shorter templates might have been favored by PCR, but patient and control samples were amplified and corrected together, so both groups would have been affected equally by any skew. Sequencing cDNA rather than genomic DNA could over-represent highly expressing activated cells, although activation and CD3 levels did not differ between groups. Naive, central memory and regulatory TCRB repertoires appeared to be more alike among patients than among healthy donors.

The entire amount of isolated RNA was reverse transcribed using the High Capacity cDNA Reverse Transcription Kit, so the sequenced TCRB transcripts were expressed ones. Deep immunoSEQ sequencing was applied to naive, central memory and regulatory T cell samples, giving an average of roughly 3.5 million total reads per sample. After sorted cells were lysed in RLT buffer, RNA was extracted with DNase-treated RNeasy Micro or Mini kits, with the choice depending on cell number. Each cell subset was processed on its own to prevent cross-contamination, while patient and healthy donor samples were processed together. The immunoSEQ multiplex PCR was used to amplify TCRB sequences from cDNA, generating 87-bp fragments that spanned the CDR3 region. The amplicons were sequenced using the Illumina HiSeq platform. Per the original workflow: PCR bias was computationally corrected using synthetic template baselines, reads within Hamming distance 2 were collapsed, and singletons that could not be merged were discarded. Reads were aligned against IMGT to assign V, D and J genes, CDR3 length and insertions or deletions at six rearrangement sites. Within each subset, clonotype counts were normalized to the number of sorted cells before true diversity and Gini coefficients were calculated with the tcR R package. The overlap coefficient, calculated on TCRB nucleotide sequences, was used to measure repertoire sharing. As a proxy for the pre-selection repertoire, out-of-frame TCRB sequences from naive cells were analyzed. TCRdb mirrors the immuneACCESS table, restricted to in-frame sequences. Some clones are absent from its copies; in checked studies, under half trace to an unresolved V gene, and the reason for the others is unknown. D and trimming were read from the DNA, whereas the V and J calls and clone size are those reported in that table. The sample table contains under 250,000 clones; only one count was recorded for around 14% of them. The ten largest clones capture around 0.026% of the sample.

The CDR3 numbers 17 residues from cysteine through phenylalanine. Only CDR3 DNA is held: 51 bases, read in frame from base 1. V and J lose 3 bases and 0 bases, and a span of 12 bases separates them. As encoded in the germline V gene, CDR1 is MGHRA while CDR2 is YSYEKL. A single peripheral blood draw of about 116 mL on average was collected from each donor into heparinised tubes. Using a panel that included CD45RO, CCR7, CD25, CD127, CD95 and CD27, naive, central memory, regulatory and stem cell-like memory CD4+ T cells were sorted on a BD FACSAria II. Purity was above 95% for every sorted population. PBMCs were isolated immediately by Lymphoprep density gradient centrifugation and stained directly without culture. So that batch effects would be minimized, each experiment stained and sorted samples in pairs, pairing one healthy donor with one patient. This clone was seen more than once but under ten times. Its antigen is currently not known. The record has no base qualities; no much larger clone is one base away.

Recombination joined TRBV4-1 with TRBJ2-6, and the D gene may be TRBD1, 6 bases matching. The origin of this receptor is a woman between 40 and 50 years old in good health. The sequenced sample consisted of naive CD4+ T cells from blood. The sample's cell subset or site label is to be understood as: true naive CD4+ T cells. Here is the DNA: TGCGCCAGCAGCCAGACAGGCCCCCCCTCTGGGGCCAACGTCCTGACTTTC. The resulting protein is CASSQTGPPSGANVLTF.